This passage covers 24 T cell receptor beta chains from one sample sequenced in a study of blood T cells in healthy people across ages. Then a second PCR, running about 6 to 11 cycles, was carried out with a sample-barcoded 5' primer and a J-beta primer mix. One entry per CDR3 protein results from TCRdb running MiXCR on the 5' RACE reads. Here the sample spans approximately 800,000 distinct CDR3 sequences, roughly 60% being singletons. The sample taken for sequencing was blood. Receptor source: a man aged 25 to 45 in good health.

V gene TRBV12-3 or TRBV12-4 combines with J gene TRBJ2-5, with D tentatively TRBD2 (5 bases). CDR3 length: 13 amino acids. V was pared by 10 bases and J by 6 bases, with 18 bases between. CDR3 protein: CATQQRWEKTQYF. The CDR3 nucleotides read TGTGCCACCCAACAGCGGTGGGAAAAGACCCAGTACTTC.

This clonotype has more than one count but fewer than ten. This sequence joins TRBV6-5 and TRBJ2-7; 8 nucleotides align to TRBD2. The junction had 13 bases not matched to a gene; V was cut back by 2 bases and J by 7 bases. The length of the CDR3 is 16 residues. Per germline, CDR1 MNHEY and CDR2 SVGAGI. The CDR3 region has the DNA TGTGCCAGCAGTTACGAGGGGCTAGCGGGTTTTAATGAGCAGTACTTC. Translating it yields CASSYEGLAGFNEQYF.

V usage is TRBV7-2 and J usage is TRBJ2-5, with 12 bases identical to TRBD2. CDR1 and CDR2 (germline): SGHTA, FQGNSA. This CDR3 comprises 14 residues. J was trimmed by 11 bases and V by 4 bases; bases with no gene match: 8. CDR3 bases: TGTGCCAGCAGCTCTAGCGGGAGGGCGGGGGAGCAGTACTTC. Translated, it gives CASSSSGRAGEQYF.

Comments on this clonotype: A much bigger clone sits one base away, suggesting this may be a read error. The CDR3 bases are TGTGCCAGCAGCATAACCTACGAGCAGTACTTC. This sequence encodes CASSITYEQYF. The chain recombines TRBV14 with TRBJ2-7; no definite D call. Germline CDR1 and CDR2: SGHDN and FVKESK. The CDR3 covers 11 residues. Deletions cut 5 bases from V and 2 bases from J, with 4 bases between.

This clonotype came up a few times. The chain has TRBV20-1 and TRBJ1-1, with no clear D. V shed 3 bases and J shed 4 bases, with 15 bases lying between them. Germline values: CDR1 DFQATT, CDR2 SNEGSKA (reference sequence). This CDR3 is 14 amino acids long. The CDR3 bases are TGCAGTGCTAGGTCCGCGCTTGGCGTCACTGAAGCTTTCTTT. It codes for CSARSALGVTEAFF.

The chain recombines TRBV28 with TRBJ2-7, with 8 nucleotides matching TRBD2. Germline V lookup: CDR1 MDHEN, CDR2 SYDVKM. V was pared by 7 bases and J by 6 bases, with 11 bases of the junction left unmatched. This CDR3 comprises 14 residues. CDR3 in DNA: TGTGCCAGCACCAACCCGGGACTAGTCTCCGAGCAGTACTTC. Translation gives CASTNPGLVSEQYF.

CDR3 in amino acids: CSATGTGRTDTQYF. CDR3 sequence (DNA): TGCAGTGCTACAGGGACAGGGAGGACAGATACGCAGTATTTT. V usage is TRBV20-1 and J usage is TRBJ2-3; 9 bases are a match to TRBD1. With 4 bases clipped from V and 3 bases from J, the junction kept 5 bases outside the gene matches. Germline V gene sequence: CDR1 DFQATT, CDR2 SNEGSKA (reference sequence). The CDR3 totals 14 residues.

V gene TRBV7-2 combines with J gene TRBJ1-1, with unresolved D. Germline V CDR1 and CDR2: SGHTA, FQGNSA. With 5 bases removed from V and 5 bases from J, the gap between germline ends came to 12 bases. The CDR3 has 13 amino acids. This CDR3 reads CASSRNLGTEAFF. CDR3 in DNA: TGTGCCAGCAGCCGCAACTTGGGAACTGAAGCTTTCTTT.

The chain combines TRBV3-1 with TRBJ2-1, with a possible D match to TRBD2 (7 bases). V was trimmed by 4 bases and J by 7 bases, leaving 17 bases between them. Germline V CDR1 and CDR2: LGHDT, YNNKEL (reference sequence). The CDR3 spans 15 residues. This CDR3 is CASSPVGGGRNEQFF. CDR3 sequence (DNA): TGTGCCAGCAGCCCCGTGGGGGGGGGCCGTAATGAGCAGTTCTTC.

Only a few counts were recorded for this clonotype. The chain has TRBV11-2 and TRBJ2-5; D is uncertain. The CDR3 is made up of 16 amino acids. V lost 1 base, J lost 1 base, and 13 bases lay in between. CDR1 SGHAT and CDR2 FQNNGV come from the germline V gene. The CDR3: CASSLGWQIVQETQYF. The DNA of the CDR3 is TGTGCCAGCAGCTTAGGATGGCAGATTGTCCAAGAGACCCAGTACTTC. The full variable domain, rest sourced from reference TRBV11-2 and TRBJ2-5, is EAGVAQSPRYKIIEKRQSVAFWCNPISGHATLYWYQQILGQGPKLLIQFQNNGVVDDSQLPKDRFSAERLKGVDSTLKIQPAKLEDSAVYLCASSLGWQIVQETQYFGPGTRLLVL.

Comment on this clonotype: Since a much larger clone is just one base distant, this may be a read error. The chain links TRBV25-1 to TRBJ2-5; D uncertain. Trimming pared 4 bases from V and 11 bases from J, leaving 11 bases between. CDR1 and CDR2 (germline): MGHDK, SYGVNS. The CDR3 spans 11 residues. This chain's CDR3 is CASSANNEQYF. Here the CDR3 DNA reads TGTGCCAGCAGTGCGAACAATGAGCAGTACTTC.

The gene calls are TRBV13 and TRBJ1-1; D call uncertain. CDR3 length: 16 amino acids. Between the trimmed V and J ends, which lost 3 bases and 6 bases, there was a span of 20 bases. From germline, CDR1 is PRHDT and CDR2 FYEKMQ (reference sequence). The CDR3 nucleotides read TGTGCCAGCAGCTTGGAAATGGGGATGCAAGATGCTGAAGCTTTCTTT. Translating it yields CASSLEMGMQDAEAFF. Complete variable domain (other parts from reference TRBV13 and TRBJ1-1): AAGVIQSPRHLIKEKRETATLKCYPIPRHDTVYWYQQGPGQDPQFLISFYEKMQSDKGSIPDRFSAQQFSDYHSELNMSSLELGDSALYFCASSLEMGMQDAEAFFGQGTRLTVV.

This clonotype was seen only once. CDR3 loop: CAWRPKPGQEVQETQYF. CDR3 bases: TGTGCCTGGAGACCGAAGCCGGGACAGGAGGTCCAAGAGACCCAGTACTTC. J is TRBJ2-5 and V is TRBV30, with 8 bases fitting TRBD1. Germline V gene data show CDR1 as GTSNPN and CDR2 as SVGIG (reference sequence). This CDR3 is 17 amino acids long. The V gene end was trimmed by 3 bases and the J gene end by 1 base; junction bases not matched to a gene: 13.

This clonotype was observed a few times. The chain employs TRBV4-3 and TRBJ2-5; D is possibly TRBD2 (6 bases). The CDR3 has 15 amino acids. The V gene's germline CDR1 is LGHNA and CDR2 YSLEER. Trimming took off 1 base at V and 2 bases at J, with 11 bases between the two ends. DNA for the CDR3: TGCGCCAGCAGCCAAGTGGGGGGACTGCAAGAGACCCAGTACTTC. Translation: CASSQVGGLQETQYF.

V gene TRBV28 combines with J gene TRBJ2-7; D not resolved. V gave up 2 bases and J gave up 0 bases, with 5 bases separating them. This CDR3 is 13 amino acids long. Looked up from germline, CDR1 is MDHEN and CDR2 is SYDVKM. The CDR3 nucleotides read TGTGCCAGCAGTTTAAGTTTCTCCTACGAGCAGTACTTC. Translated, it gives CASSLSFSYEQYF.

This chain connects TRBV12-3 or TRBV12-4 to TRBJ2-5; D uncertain. Trimming removed 1 base from V and 5 bases from J, with 14 bases in between. CDR3 length: 15 amino acids. CDR3 sequence: CASSLDVRNKETQYF. The CDR3 DNA reads as TGTGCCAGCAGTTTAGATGTCCGAAATAAGGAGACCCAGTACTTC.

The table lists this clonotype with a count of one. This chain joins TRBV3-1 and TRBJ2-6; 9 bases match TRBD2. This CDR3 has 14 amino acids. Germline CDR1 is LGHDT and CDR2 is YNNKEL (reference sequence). With V trimmed by 4 bases and J by 8 bases, 3 bases remained unmatched. The CDR3 reads CASSPRGGPNVLTF. The CDR3 bases are TGTGCCAGCAGCCCGCGGGGGGGTCCCAACGTCCTGACTTTC.

There are a few counts of this clonotype. V and J are TRBV2 and TRBJ1-5; 10 bases are a match to TRBD1. The CDR3 consists of 17 residues. Losses at the gene ends were 4 bases for V and 6 bases for J; bases not matched to a gene: 12. Germline V gene sequence: CDR1 SNHLY, CDR2 FYNNEI. The CDR3 region has the DNA TGTGCCAGCAGTGTGATACGATCGGACAGGGGGGCTCAGCCCCAGCATTTT. It codes for CASSVIRSDRGAQPQHF.

For this clonotype: A much bigger clone sits one base away, suggesting this may be a read error. J is TRBJ2-7 and V is TRBV28; 7 positions agree with TRBD2. Germline CDR1 reads MDHEN; CDR2 reads SYDVKM. The CDR3 contains 17 residues. The CDR3 nucleotides are TGTGCCAGCAGTCGATGGGGGGACCCGCGGGGGAAATACGGGCAGTACTTC. As protein: CASSRWGDPRGKYGQYF.

This clonotype was observed once. One junction end disagrees with the germline gene, perhaps due to a read error. The CDR3 region is CAASRDPPRGLGTEAFF. As DNA, the CDR3 is TGTGCCGCCAGCAGAGATCCCCCCCGGGGCTTGGGCACTGAAGCTTTCTTT. The V and J genes are TRBV15 and TRBJ1-1, with D perhaps TRBD1 (5 bases). The CDR3 runs 17 residues. Per the germline V gene, CDR1 is LNHNV and CDR2 is YYDKDF (reference sequence).

This sequence joins TRBV11-2 and TRBJ2-7, with D tentatively TRBD1 (6 bases). Trimming removed 5 bases at V and 6 bases at J, with 14 bases between. The germline CDR1 and CDR2 sequences are SGHAT and FQNNGV. CDR3 length: 13 amino acids. The CDR3 coding sequence is TGTGCCAGCAGCGGCCTACAGGGTCGCGAGCAGTACTTC. It codes for CASSGLQGREQYF. The variable domain in full, with the rest retrieved from reference TRBV11-2 and TRBJ2-7, is EAGVAQSPRYKIIEKRQSVAFWCNPISGHATLYWYQQILGQGPKLLIQFQNNGVVDDSQLPKDRFSAERLKGVDSTLKIQPAKLEDSAVYLCASSGLQGREQYFGPGTRLTVT.

The chain links TRBV10-3 to TRBJ1-4; unclear D gene. The CDR3 sequence is 15 residues long. Germline V gene data show CDR1 as ENHRY and CDR2 as SYGVKD. Trimming took off 2 bases at V and 8 bases at J, with 15 bases between the two ends. DNA of the CDR3: TGTGCCATCAGTGAGGCGAAAGGGTCGGGAGAAAAACTGTTTTTT. Translating it yields CAISEAKGSGEKLFF.

This clonotype came up a few times. The V gene is TRBV12-3 or TRBV12-4, the J gene TRBJ1-5; weak D call: TRBD1 (5 bases). The V and J ends lost 1 base and 2 bases respectively, with 9 bases between them. This CDR3 contains 15 residues. The CDR3 DNA sequence: TGTGCCAGCAGTTTAGGGGGGTTGCGCAATCAGCCCCAGCATTTT. Its translation: CASSLGGLRNQPQHF.

The V and J genes are TRBV7-9 and TRBJ2-3; no definite D call. The CDR3 extends over 14 amino acids. CDR1 and CDR2 (germline): SEHNR, FQNEAQ (reference sequence). The germline V and J ends were trimmed by 2 bases and 5 bases, with 11 bases remaining between them. The CDR3 region has the DNA TGTGCCAGCAGCTTAACCGACAACAGAGATACGCAGTATTTT. Amino acids: CASSLTDNRDTQYF.